The 31 T cell receptor beta chains given below trace back to one sample, sequenced in a study of blood T cells in healthy people across ages. Primers used in a second PCR of about 7 to 12 cycles were a sample-barcoded 5' primer and a J-beta primer mix. Via MiXCR, TCRdb re-called the 5' RACE reads, giving one row per CDR3 protein. This repertoire shows around 850,000 distinct CDR3 sequences, roughly 40% found once; its top ten account for about an eighth. The sequenced sample was blood. The receptors shown here come from a young man in good health.

The V and J genes are TRBV4-2 and TRBJ2-5; D is undetermined. Germline V gene lookup returns CDR1 LGHNA and CDR2 YNFKEQ. The CDR3 spans 17 residues. The ends were cut back, 1 base at V and 0 bases at J, with 15 bases in the middle. The CDR3 loop reads CASSQGTPGPYQETQYF. The CDR3 bases are TGTGCCAGCAGCCAAGGTACTCCAGGACCGTACCAAGAGACCCAGTACTTC.

This clonotype was observed a single time. This chain joins TRBV6-2 or TRBV6-3 and TRBJ1-1, with unresolved D. This CDR3 spans 14 amino acids. The V and J ends lost 2 bases and 8 bases respectively, with 15 bases between them. In germline, CDR1 is MNHEY, CDR2 SVGEGT. The chain's CDR3 is CASSYTTVTAEAFF. The DNA of the CDR3 is TGTGCCAGCAGTTACACTACCGTGACGGCCGAAGCTTTCTTT.

The V and J genes are TRBV29-1 and TRBJ2-2; D may be TRBD1 (5 bases). Trimming cost V 7 bases and J 2 bases, with 17 bases left between them. Germline assignment: CDR1 SQVTM and CDR2 ANQGSEA. CDR3 length equals 15 residues. The CDR3 DNA follows: TGCAGCGCCGCGGAATGGACAAGCAACACCGGGGAGCTGTTTTTT. It translates to CSAAEWTSNTGELFF.

This chain joins TRBV7-9 and TRBJ1-1; D unclear. This CDR3 has 13 amino acids. V dropped 8 bases and J dropped 1 base, with 11 bases sitting between them. Germline CDR1 reads SEHNR; CDR2 reads FQNEAQ (reference sequence). CDR3 in amino acids: CASLSGGNTEAFF. CDR3 sequence (DNA): TGTGCCAGCCTCTCGGGCGGGAACACTGAAGCTTTCTTT.

The V gene is TRBV20-1, the J gene TRBJ2-6; possibly TRBD1 for D (7 bases). V was trimmed by 0 bases and J by 2 bases, leaving 14 bases between them. The CDR3 runs to 17 residues. CDR1 DFQATT and CDR2 SNEGSKA come from the germline V gene (reference sequence). Here the CDR3 DNA reads TGCAGTGCTAGAGATCTGGAGGGGGCGCCTGGGGCCAACGTCCTGACTTTC. Protein sequence: CSARDLEGAPGANVLTF.

This clonotype was observed a single time. The V gene is TRBV2, the J gene TRBJ2-7; the D gene is possibly TRBD2 (6 bases). The CDR3 runs 14 residues. V lost 2 bases and J lost 7, with 15 bases in between. The V gene's germline CDR1 is SNHLY and CDR2 FYNNEI. CDR3 sequence: CASSERLVYNEQYF. Here the CDR3 DNA reads TGTGCCAGCAGTGAAAGACTAGTCTACAATGAGCAGTACTTC.

The chain combines TRBV5-1 with TRBJ2-3; D assignment may be TRBD1 or TRBD2 (6 bases each). CDR1 and CDR2 from the germline V gene are SGHRS and YFSETQ. The CDR3 covers 15 residues. The V and J ends lost 4 bases and 3 bases respectively, with 15 bases between them. The CDR3 sequence is CASSLGQSGTDTQYF. CDR3 sequence (DNA): TGCGCCAGCAGCCTAGGACAGAGCGGGACAGATACGCAGTATTTT. The full variable domain, in which reference TRBV5-1 and TRBJ2-3 provide the parts outside the CDR3, is KAGVTQTPRYLIKTRGQQVTLSCSPISGHRSVSWYQQTPGQGLQFLFEYFSETQRNKGNFPGRFSGRQFSNSRSEMNVSTLELGDSALYLCASSLGQSGTDTQYFGPGTRLTVL.

This clonotype was recorded a few times. As DNA, the CDR3 is TGTGCCAGCAGCGAGACAACTGGGGCCAACGTCCTGACTTTC. Translation: CASSETTGANVLTF. This sequence joins TRBV9 and TRBJ2-6; D is unresolved. CDR1 SGDLS and CDR2 YYNGEE come from the germline V gene. The CDR3 contains 14 residues. V lost 3 bases to trimming and J lost 2 bases, with 6 bases between them.

With regard to this clonotype: A read error is possible here, since a much larger clone lies one base away. The J gene is TRBJ2-5, the V gene TRBV10-3; D may be TRBD1 or TRBD2 (5 bases each). CDR1 is ENHRY, CDR2 SYGVKD, per germline. The CDR3 sequence is 15 residues long. The CDR3 region is CTISEVGTNQETQYF. In nucleotides, the CDR3 is TGTACCATCAGTGAGGTCGGGACGAATCAAGAGACCCAGTACTTC.

This clonotype was observed a handful of times. This chain links TRBV4-3 with TRBJ1-5, with D unresolved. Germline CDR1 is LGHNA and CDR2 is YSLEER. Trimming removed 0 bases at V and 0 bases at J, with 12 bases between. The CDR3 runs 17 residues. Here the CDR3 reads CASSQDLREYSNQPQHF. The CDR3 DNA follows: TGCGCCAGCAGCCAAGATCTGAGGGAATATAGCAATCAGCCCCAGCATTTT.

This chain joins TRBV20-1 and TRBJ1-5; maybe TRBD1 (6 bases). The CDR3 is made up of 16 amino acids. Trimming removed 0 bases from V and 4 bases from J, with 16 bases in between. Per the germline V gene, CDR1 is DFQATT and CDR2 is SNEGSKA (reference sequence). CDR3 protein: CSARDSVGGLNQPQHF. In DNA, the CDR3 is TGCAGTGCTAGAGATTCGGTCGGGGGCTTAAATCAGCCCCAGCATTTT.

The count of this clonotype is one. The chain employs TRBV5-4 and TRBJ2-2; 8 nucleotides agree with TRBD1. V was clipped by 5 bases and J by 4 bases; unmatched bases: 13. Germline V gene sequence: CDR1 SGHNT, CDR2 YYREEE (reference sequence). This CDR3 contains 17 residues. The CDR3 here is CASRWTGTGGGTGELFF. CDR3 nucleotides: TGTGCCAGCAGGTGGACGGGGACAGGCGGAGGCACCGGGGAGCTGTTTTTT.

This clonotype was seen many times. The chain uses TRBV4-3 and TRBJ2-3; possibly TRBD1 or TRBD2 for D (5 bases each). The CDR3 consists of 15 residues. V dropped 0 bases and J dropped 5 bases, with 12 bases sitting between them. Germline V gene data show CDR1 as LGHNA and CDR2 as YSLEER. The CDR3 here is CASSQDIGALDTQYF. CDR3 sequence (DNA): TGCGCCAGCAGCCAAGATATCGGGGCCTTAGATACGCAGTATTTT.

As to this clonotype: This clone may be a read error of a much larger clone one base away. The chain couples TRBV12-3 or TRBV12-4 to TRBJ2-1; possibly TRBD1 for D (5 bases). This CDR3 is built from 14 residues. Trimming took off 5 bases at V and 8 bases at J, with 16 bases between the two ends. The CDR3 loop reads CASSPGRRADEQFF. The DNA of the CDR3 is TGTGCCAGCAGTCCTGGACGCAGGGCGGATGAGCAGTTCTTC.

This clonotype occurred a few times. V gene TRBV19 combines with J gene TRBJ2-3, with TRBD1 identical over 11 bases. From germline, CDR1 is LNHDA and CDR2 SQIVND (reference sequence). The CDR3 extends over 18 amino acids. Trimming removed 6 bases from V and 5 bases from J; junction bases left unmatched: 16. This CDR3 reads CASRPRDRGRNLVDTQYF. Written as DNA, the CDR3 is TGTGCCAGTAGGCCAAGGGACAGGGGGAGGAATTTGGTAGATACGCAGTATTTT.

The chain uses TRBV10-2 and TRBJ2-5; 12 bases are shared with TRBD2. The germline V gene encodes CDR1 WSHSY and CDR2 SAAADI. V lost 1 base to trimming and J lost 2 bases; unmatched junction nucleotides: 2. This CDR3 comprises 16 residues. CDR3 in amino acids: CASSEWTSGAQETQYF. The CDR3 DNA sequence: TGCGCCAGCAGTGAGTGGACTAGCGGGGCTCAAGAGACCCAGTACTTC.

This chain links TRBV6-5 with TRBJ2-1, with 7 nucleotides matching TRBD1. The V segment lost 4 bases and the J segment 8 bases; nucleotides outside the gene matches: 11. The germline V gene encodes CDR1 MNHEY and CDR2 SVGAGI. The CDR3 runs to 15 residues. CDR3 protein: CASSSILRQGDEQFF. DNA for the CDR3: TGTGCCAGCAGTTCCATTTTAAGACAGGGCGATGAGCAGTTCTTC.

The rearrangement links TRBV12-3 or TRBV12-4 to TRBJ2-7; D is unresolved. The CDR3 loop spans 13 amino acids. V was trimmed by 6 bases and J by 1 base, leaving 10 bases between them. The CDR3 region is CASSIGHSYEQYF. In nucleotides, the CDR3 is TGTGCCAGCAGCATCGGGCATTCCTACGAGCAGTACTTC.

This clonotype was seen only a few times. The chain combines TRBV19 with TRBJ2-7; no definite D call. The V and J ends lost 4 bases and 3 bases respectively, with 13 bases between them. The CDR3 is 14 residues long. Germline V gene sequence: CDR1 LNHDA, CDR2 SQIVND (reference sequence). CDR3 sequence (DNA): TGTGCCAGTAGTACTCCGGGCCTCTACTACGAGCAGTACTTC. This translates into CASSTPGLYYEQYF.

The sample holds a few counts of this clonotype. This chain connects TRBV11-1 to TRBJ2-1, with 8 bases that match TRBD2. V shed 5 bases and J 1 base; nucleotides not matched to a gene: 4. This CDR3 is built from 15 residues. Germline-derived CDR1 and CDR2 are SGHAT and FQDESV (reference sequence). The CDR3 loop reads CASSEIAGSYNEQFF. CDR3 nucleotides: TGTGCCAGCAGCGAAATAGCGGGGTCCTACAATGAGCAGTTCTTC. Using reference TRBV11-1 and TRBJ2-1 for the parts outside the CDR3, the full variable domain is EAEVAQSPRYKITEKSQAVAFWCDPISGHATLYWYRQILGQGPELLVQFQDESVVDDSQLPKDRFSAERLKGVDSTLKIQPAELGDSAMYLCASSEIAGSYNEQFFGPGTRLTVL.

Worth noting for this clonotype: This may be a read error, as it is one base from a much larger clone. The CDR3 region is CASSSVTGAYKQYF. In DNA, the CDR3 is TGTGCCAGCAGTTCTGTAACAGGGGCCTACAAGCAGTACTTC. V is TRBV27 and J is TRBJ2-7, with TRBD1 matching 7 bases. Germline V lookup: CDR1 MNHEY, CDR2 SMNVEV (reference sequence). The CDR3 contains 14 residues.

This clonotype was detected a few times. The chain uses TRBV20-1 and TRBJ2-1, with 7 nucleotides matching TRBD2. The CDR3 runs 12 residues. Germline assignment: CDR1 DFQATT and CDR2 SNEGSKA (reference sequence). V was pared by 5 bases and J by 10 bases, with 8 bases of the junction left unmatched. The CDR3 nucleotides read TGCAGTGCTTCCGGGACTAAAAGGGAGCAGTTCTTC. Residues: CSASGTKREQFF.

The CDR3 sequence is CASSLFGASYNEQFF. CDR3 bases: TGTGCCAGCAGTTTATTTGGGGCCTCCTACAATGAGCAGTTCTTC. V and J are TRBV27 and TRBJ2-1, with D possibly matching TRBD1 (5 bases). The germline gives CDR1 MNHEY, CDR2 SMNVEV (reference sequence). This CDR3 has 15 amino acids. Trimming left V 1 base short and J 0 bases short, with 7 bases between.

In the case of this clonotype: The junction departs from germline at one end; a sequencing error may be responsible. In nucleotides, the CDR3 is TGTGCCAGCAGCTTAACACAAGAGACCCGGTACTTC. This translates into CASSLTQETRYF. The chain carries TRBV7-2 and TRBJ2-5, with D unclear. Looked up from germline, CDR1 is SGHTA and CDR2 is FQGNSA. The length of the CDR3 is 12 residues.

The chain has TRBV4-1 and TRBJ1-1; D gene uncertain. Looked up from germline, CDR1 is MGHRA and CDR2 is YSYEKL. V was trimmed by 1 base and J by 1 base, leaving 10 bases between them. The CDR3 is 15 residues long. As DNA, the CDR3 is TGCGCCAGCAGCCAAGTGGGTGGCACGAACACTGAAGCTTTCTTT. It yields the protein CASSQVGGTNTEAFF.

The V gene is TRBV9, the J gene TRBJ2-1; tentative D call: TRBD1 (6 bases). The J call may be in error: the DNA end matches TRBJ2-7 better. The CDR3 totals 15 residues. CDR1 and CDR2 (germline): SGDLS, YYNGEE. CDR3 nucleotide sequence: TGTGCCAGCAACCCCGGACAGACCTCCTACAATGAGCAGTACTTC. It specifies CASNPGQTSYNEQYF.

This clonotype has a count of ten or more. This chain connects TRBV5-5 to TRBJ2-3; D might be TRBD1 (5 bases). The CDR3 is made up of 15 amino acids. The germline V and J ends were trimmed by 1 base and 3 bases, with 12 bases remaining between them. Germline V gene lookup returns CDR1 SGHKS and CDR2 YYEKEE (reference sequence). In nucleotides, the CDR3 is TGTGCCAGCAGCTTGACCCTCTCAGGGACAGATACGCAGTATTTT. The encoded protein is CASSLTLSGTDTQYF.

A note on this clonotype: A much bigger clone sits one base away, suggesting this may be a read error. The rearrangement joins TRBV4-1 to TRBJ2-7; a possible D gene is TRBD2 (6 bases). This CDR3 contains 15 residues. The V gene lost 0 bases and the J gene lost 4 bases, with 13 bases spanning the gap. In germline, CDR1 is MGHRA, CDR2 YSYEKL. The CDR3 region is CASSQDLLGTYEQYF. The CDR3 DNA follows: TGCGCCAGCAGCCAAGATCTGCTTGGGACTTACGAGCAGTACTTC.

This chain links TRBV2 with TRBJ1-2, with 8 positions matching TRBD1. The junction had 7 bases not matched to a gene; V was cut back by 6 bases and J by 1 base. The length of the CDR3 is 15 residues. CDR1 and CDR2 from the germline V gene are SNHLY and FYNNEI. CDR3 region: CASRKGRGRNYGYTF. CDR3 bases: TGTGCCAGCAGAAAAGGCAGGGGGCGTAACTATGGCTACACCTTC.

This clonotype has a handful of counts. CDR3: CAISEGSENYGYTF. CDR3 coding DNA: TGTGCCATCAGTGAGGGCAGCGAGAACTATGGCTACACCTTC. V gene TRBV10-3 combines with J gene TRBJ1-2; D is uncertain. This CDR3 has 14 residues. Germline V CDR1 and CDR2: ENHRY, SYGVKD. Between the trimmed V and J ends, which lost 2 bases and 2 bases, there was a span of 9 bases.

This clonotype has more than one count but fewer than ten. V gene TRBV9 combines with J gene TRBJ1-5; a weak D match, TRBD1 (5 bases). CDR3 size: 15 residues. Germline V CDR1 and CDR2: SGDLS, YYNGEE. Trimming removed 3 bases at V and 0 bases at J, with 10 bases between. CDR3: CASSAGGGSNQPQHF. The CDR3 bases are TGTGCCAGCAGCGCCGGGGGGGGTAGCAATCAGCCCCAGCATTTT.